This T cell receptor (beta chain) is from a study of T cell clones after liver transplantation. Germline lookup yields CDR1 MNHEY and CDR2 SMNVEV (reference sequence). V was clipped by 2 bases and J by 6 bases, with 15 bases between them. The length of the CDR3 is 15 residues. Produced via immunoSEQ multiplex PCR; TCRdb's table is partial and in-frame only. The profile covers 49,000 or so clones, with about 67% appearing a single time and around 9.4% taken by the ten largest. V and J are TRBV27 and TRBJ2-3, with D perhaps being TRBD1 or TRBD2 (5 bases each). Sequenced here: CD4+ T cells from blood, sampled around 54 months after liver transplant. The TCR sequence derives from a human patient who received a liver transplant. The graft donor may account for some of the T cells. The CDR3 DNA follows: TGTGCCAGCAGTTTAGGGGACCCCAAGGCGGATACGCAGTATTTT. It is translated as CASSLGDPKADTQYF.